These 4 T cell receptor beta chains were all obtained from the same sample, sequenced in a study of cytomegalovirus exposure and HLA in healthy donors. The study ran its PCR with 60 Vbeta and 13 Jbeta primers. Profiling relied on immunoSEQ multiplex PCR, and the TCRdb table lists in-frame clones only, not all of them. Of about 200,000 clones detected, around 86% appear once; the ten largest clones hold approximately 2%. Sample: PBMCs. Every receptor here comes from a woman under 30 in good health and CMV-seronegative.

The chain uses TRBV23-1 and TRBJ2-3; the match to TRBD2 covers 8 bases. Being an ORF, TRBV23-1 has a function that is uncertain. The CDR3 spans 15 residues. Trimming took 0 bases from V and 3 from J; bases not matched to a gene: 2. The CDR3 DNA reads as TGCGCCAGCAGTCAATCGCCTAGCGGGACAGATACGCAGTATTTT. Its protein product is CASSQSPSGTDTQYF.

The genes are TRBV6-1 and TRBJ2-1; D gene unclear. The CDR3 loop spans 14 amino acids. V was pared by 4 bases and J by 8 bases, with 15 bases between. CDR1 and CDR2 from the germline V gene are MNHNS and SASEGT. The CDR3 sequence: CASSGQGGWDEQFF. The CDR3 DNA reads as TGTGCCAGCAGTGGGCAAGGCGGCTGGGATGAGCAGTTCTTC.

The gene calls are TRBV11-2 and TRBJ1-4; 8 bases line up with TRBD1. Per the germline V gene, CDR1 is SGHAT and CDR2 is FQNNGV. The CDR3 sequence is 16 residues long. V shed 1 base and J 6 bases; nucleotides not matched to a gene: 7. CDR3 protein: CASSLAGGGWDEKLFF. The CDR3 coding sequence is TGTGCCAGCAGCTTAGCAGGGGGCGGCTGGGATGAAAAACTGTTTTTT.

This clone was seen a few times. V usage is TRBV5-1 and J usage is TRBJ1-3; perhaps TRBD1 as D (5 bases). The V gene's germline CDR1 is SGHRS and CDR2 YFSETQ. V lost 2 bases and J lost 0, with 12 bases in between. The CDR3 totals 16 residues. The CDR3 here is CASSFSGRRSGNTIYF. In DNA, the CDR3 is TGCGCCAGCAGCTTTTCAGGGCGGCGCTCTGGAAACACCATATATTTT. Filled out from reference TRBV5-1 and TRBJ1-3, the complete variable domain reads KAGVTQTPRYLIKTRGQQVTLSCSPISGHRSVSWYQQTPGQGLQFLFEYFSETQRNKGNFPGRFSGRQFSNSRSEMNVSTLELGDSALYLCASSFSGRRSGNTIYFGEGSWLTVV.